This T cell receptor (beta chain) was sequenced in a study of CD8+ T cells in alopecia areata. Whole-study context: Treated patients took oral tofacitinib at 5 to 10 mg twice daily. Tofacitinib administration persisted for 6 to 18 months, succeeded by 6 months off drug. The percentage of affected scalp area served as the score of severity for treated patients.

There are a few counts of this clone. Its cognate antigen is unknown. From germline, CDR1 is LNHDA and CDR2 SQIVND (reference sequence). The length of the CDR3 is 12 residues. V lost 3 bases, J lost 8 bases, and 10 bases lay in between. This sample's treatment: oral pan-JAK inhibitor, 5-10 mg twice daily. The study's findings and limits: Many expanded lesional clones persisted during tofacitinib (in both scalp and blood).

After isolation, RNA underwent reverse transcription to generate cDNA as the sequencing template. TCRdb keeps only in-frame clones here, not all; method: immunoSEQ multiplex PCR. This table has some 120,000 clones, roughly 50% appearing once. This specimen consisted of CD8+ T cells sorted from blood, obtained at week 24, from a patient treated with tofacitinib. The source is a human donor with alopecia areata. The chain uses TRBV19 and TRBJ1-1; D ambiguous. The CDR3 region has the DNA TGTGCCAGTAGTATGGTACCCAGGGAAGCTTTCTTT. This gives the protein CASSMVPREAFF.